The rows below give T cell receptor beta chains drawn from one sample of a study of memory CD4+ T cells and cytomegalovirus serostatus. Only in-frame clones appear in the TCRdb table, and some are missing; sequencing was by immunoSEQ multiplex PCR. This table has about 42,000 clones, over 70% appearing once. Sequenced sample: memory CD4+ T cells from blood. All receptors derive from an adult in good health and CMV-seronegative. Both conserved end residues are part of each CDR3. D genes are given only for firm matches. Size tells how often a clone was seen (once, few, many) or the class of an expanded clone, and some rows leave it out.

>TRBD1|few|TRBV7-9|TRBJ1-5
CASSKTGGEQPQHF
TGTGCCAGCAGCAAAACAGGGGGAGAGCAGCCCCAGCATTTT
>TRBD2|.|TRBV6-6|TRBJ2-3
CASRIVAGGTTDTQYF
TGTGCCAGCAGAATTGTAGCGGGGGGAACGACAGATACGCAGTATTTT
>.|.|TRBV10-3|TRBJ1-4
CAISASANSKDWEF
TGTGCCATCAGTGCTTCAGCTAATAGTAAGGACTGGGAATTT
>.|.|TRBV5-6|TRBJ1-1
CASSLQAGGVNTEAFF
TGTGCCAGCAGCTTGCAGGCAGGCGGGGTGAACACTGAAGCTTTCTTT
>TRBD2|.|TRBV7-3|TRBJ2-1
CASSLTGLAGGYNEQFF
TGTGCCAGCAGCTTAACCGGACTAGCGGGGGGATACAATGAGCAGTTCTTC
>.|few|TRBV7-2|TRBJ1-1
CASSLKGGIEAFF
TGTGCCAGCAGCTTAAAAGGGGGGATTGAAGCTTTCTTT
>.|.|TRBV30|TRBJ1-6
CAWSGGHNNSPLHF
TGTGCCTGGAGTGGGGGACACAATAATTCACCCCTCCACTTT
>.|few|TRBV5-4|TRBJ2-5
CASTLEGDKETQYF
TGTGCCAGCACCCTCGAGGGGGACAAGGAGACCCAGTACTTC
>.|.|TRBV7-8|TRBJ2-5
CASSLGLQPKSSGETQYF
TGTGCCAGCAGCTTAGGCCTTCAACCAAAGAGCTCCGGAGAGACCCAGTACTTC
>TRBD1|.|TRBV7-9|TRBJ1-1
CASSLRTGGNTEAFF
TGTGCCAGCAGCTTGAGGACAGGGGGGAACACTGAAGCTTTCTTT
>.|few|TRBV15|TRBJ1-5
CATSRERNQPQHF
TGTGCCACCAGCAGAGAAAGGAATCAGCCCCAGCATTTT
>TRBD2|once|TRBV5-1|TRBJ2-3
CASSASGGAPDTQYF
TGCGCCAGCAGCGCTAGCGGGGGGGCTCCAGATACGCAGTATTTT
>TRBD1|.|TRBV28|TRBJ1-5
CASSFQGAVQHF
TGTGCCAGCAGTTTCCAGGGGGCCGTCCAGCATTTT
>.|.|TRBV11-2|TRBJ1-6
CASSLAGFSSPLHF
TGTGCCAGCAGCTTAGCAGGGTTTAGTTCACCCCTCCACTTT
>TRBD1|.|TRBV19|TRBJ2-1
CASSRLRGRTALSSYNEQFF
TGTGCCAGTAGTAGGCTCAGGGGGCGGACGGCCCTTAGCTCCTACAATGAGCAGTTCTTC
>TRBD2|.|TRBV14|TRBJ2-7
CASSRSSGGTGEQYF
TGTGCCAGCAGCAGATCTAGCGGGGGAACGGGCGAGCAGTACTTC
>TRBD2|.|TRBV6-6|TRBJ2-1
CASTRTRNGQGEQFF
TGTGCCAGCACCCGGACTAGGAATGGCCAAGGAGAGCAGTTCTTC
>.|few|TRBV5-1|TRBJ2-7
CASSFRTDNSYEQYF
TGCGCCAGCAGCTTCAGGACAGATAACAGCTACGAGCAGTACTTC
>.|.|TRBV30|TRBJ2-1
CAWSVPPGEQFF
TGTGCCTGGAGTGTACCCCCGGGTGAGCAGTTCTTC
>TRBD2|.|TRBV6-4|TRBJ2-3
CASSEGVAGGSTDTQYF
TGTGCCAGCAGTGAAGGGGTAGCGGGGGGAAGCACAGATACGCAGTATTTT
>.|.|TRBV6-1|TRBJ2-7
CASSTTLGGRYEQYF
TGTGCCAGCAGTACCACCCTAGGGGGGAGGTACGAGCAGTACTTC
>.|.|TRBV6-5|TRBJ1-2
CASSPEGNYGYTF
TGTGCCAGCAGTCCAGAAGGAAACTATGGCTACACCTTC
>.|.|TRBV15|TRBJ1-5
CATSREPGRVVGQPQHF
TGTGCCACCAGCAGAGAACCGGGACGGGTCGTGGGTCAGCCCCAGCATTTT
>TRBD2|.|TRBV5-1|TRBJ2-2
CASRWLAGGDGELFF
TGCGCCAGCAGGTGGCTAGCGGGGGGCGACGGGGAGCTGTTTTTT
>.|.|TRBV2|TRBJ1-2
CASSEAGGPYGYTF
TGTGCCAGCAGTGAAGCAGGGGGGCCCTATGGCTACACCTTC
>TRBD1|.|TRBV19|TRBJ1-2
CASEAGQGYYGYTF
TGTGCCAGTGAGGCTGGACAGGGTTACTATGGCTACACCTTC
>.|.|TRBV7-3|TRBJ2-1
CASSQDIDGNNEQFF
TGTGCCAGCAGCCAAGACATAGACGGTAACAATGAGCAGTTCTTC
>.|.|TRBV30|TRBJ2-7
CAWSAGQLYEQYF
TGTGCCTGGAGTGCAGGACAGCTCTACGAGCAGTACTTC
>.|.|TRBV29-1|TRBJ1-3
CSVINRDISSGHF
TGCAGCGTGATTAACCGGGACATCTCCTCGGGACATTTT
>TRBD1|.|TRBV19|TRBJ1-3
CASEADRGNTIYF
TGTGCCAGTGAAGCGGACAGGGGAAACACCATATATTTT
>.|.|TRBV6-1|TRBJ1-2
CASSEGAAWGYTF
TGTGCCAGCAGTGAAGGAGCAGCGTGGGGCTACACCTTC
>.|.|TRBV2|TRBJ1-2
CADEGSYGYTF
TGTGCCGACGAAGGGAGCTATGGCTACACCTTC
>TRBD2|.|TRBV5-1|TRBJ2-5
CASSLGLAGPERETQYF
TGCGCCAGCAGTCTGGGACTAGCGGGGCCGGAACGGGAGACCCAGTACTTC
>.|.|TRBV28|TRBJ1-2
CASSRFYGYTF
TGTGCCAGCAGTCGCTTTTATGGCTACACCTTC
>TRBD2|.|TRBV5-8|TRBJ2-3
CASNQRGGRNTQYF
TGTGCCAGCAACCAGCGGGGGGGGCGGAATACGCAGTATTTT
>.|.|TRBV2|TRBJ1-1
CASSLDSSRTEAFF
TGTGCCAGCAGTCTGGACAGTTCGCGCACTGAAGCTTTCTTT
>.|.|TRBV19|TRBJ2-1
CASSRPRGLEGNEQFF
TGTGCCAGTAGTCGGCCCAGAGGCTTGGAAGGTAATGAGCAGTTCTTC
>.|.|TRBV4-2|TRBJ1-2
CASSQVDSRRGYTF
TGTGCCAGCAGCCAGGTGGATAGTAGGCGGGGCTACACCTTC
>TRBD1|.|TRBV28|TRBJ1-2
CASRTSGQGRGYTF
TGTGCCAGCAGGACCTCTGGACAGGGAAGAGGCTACACCTTC
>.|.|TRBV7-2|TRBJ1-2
CASSGGGLSGYTF
TGTGCCAGCAGCGGTGGAGGGTTGTCTGGCTACACCTTC